Given below is one T cell receptor (beta chain) in context. Antigen unknown. This CDR3 region has 16 residues. V lost 1 base and J lost 5; bases outside the gene matches: 6. Looked up from germline, CDR1 is KGHDR and CDR2 is SFDVKD. The data stem from a study of T cell responses to AZD1222 COVID-19 vaccine. Regarding the study as a whole: Spike-specific TCR breadth and depth both grew after two AZD1222 doses. Clonal diversity may have been underestimated, and the donors were mostly white British, with more females than males. The span of vaccine-associated CD4 TCRs extended across spike, with dominance at 160-218 and 743-854. Repertoire sampling occurred only after the peak T cell response.

Only in-frame clones appear in the TCRdb table, and some are missing; sequencing was by immunoSEQ multiplex PCR. The repertoire includes approximately 140,000 clones, around 93% of them detected once, and roughly 3.8% sits in the top ten. The sequence was obtained from an adult who received the AZD1222 COVID-19 vaccine. The sequenced sample was peripheral blood, obtained 28 days after the second AZD1222 dose. This chain joins TRBV24-1 and TRBJ2-5, with 10 bases matching TRBD1. The CDR3 spells CATSDFGQGGHETQYF. DNA of the CDR3: TGTGCCACCAGTGATTTTGGACAGGGGGGGCACGAGACCCAGTACTTC.